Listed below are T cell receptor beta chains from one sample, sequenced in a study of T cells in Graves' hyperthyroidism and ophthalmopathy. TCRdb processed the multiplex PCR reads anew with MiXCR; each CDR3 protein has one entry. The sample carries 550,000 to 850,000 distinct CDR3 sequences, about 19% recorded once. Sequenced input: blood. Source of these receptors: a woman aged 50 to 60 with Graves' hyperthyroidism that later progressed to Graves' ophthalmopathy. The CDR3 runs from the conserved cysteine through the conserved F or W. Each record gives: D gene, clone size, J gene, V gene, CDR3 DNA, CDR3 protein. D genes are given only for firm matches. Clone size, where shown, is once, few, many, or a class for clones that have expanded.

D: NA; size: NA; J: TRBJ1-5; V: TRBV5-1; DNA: TGCGCCAGCAGCTTGGCCGGAGACACCGATCAGCCCCAGCATTTT; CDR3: CASSLAGDTDQPQHF
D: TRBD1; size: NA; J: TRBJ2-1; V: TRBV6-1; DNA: TGTGCCAGCAACCCGGGACAGGGATCCCATGAGCAGTTCTTC; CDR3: CASNPGQGSHEQFF
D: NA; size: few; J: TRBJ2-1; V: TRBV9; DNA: TGTGCCAGCAGCGTAGTAGGGGCCGGGGCCAATGAGCAGTTCTTC; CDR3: CASSVVGAGANEQFF
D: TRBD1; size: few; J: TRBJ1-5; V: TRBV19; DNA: TGTGCCAGTAGTATCGAGGGACAGGGGTATCAGCCCCAGCATTTT; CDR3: CASSIEGQGYQPQHF
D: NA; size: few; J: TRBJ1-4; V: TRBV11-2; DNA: TGTGCCAGCAGGAAGGCTATTCGACAGAGGGAAAAACTGTTTTTT; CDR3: CASRKAIRQREKLFF
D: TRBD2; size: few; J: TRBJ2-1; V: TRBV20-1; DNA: TGCAGTGCCCCACCAACTAGCGGGGGCTGGGAGCAGTTCTTC; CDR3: CSAPPTSGGWEQFF
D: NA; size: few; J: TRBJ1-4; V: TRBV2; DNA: TGTGCCAGCAGTGAACTGGATAGGTTTGAAAAACTGTTTTTT; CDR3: CASSELDRFEKLFF
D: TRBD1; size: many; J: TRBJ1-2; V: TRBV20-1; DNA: TGCAGTGCGGATTGGACAGGGGGCAACTATGGCTACACCTTC; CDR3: CSADWTGGNYGYTF
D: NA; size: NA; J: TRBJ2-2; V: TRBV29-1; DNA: TGCAGCGTCCGGGCGGGCCTGGGGACCGGGGAGCTGTTTTTT; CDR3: CSVRAGLGTGELFF
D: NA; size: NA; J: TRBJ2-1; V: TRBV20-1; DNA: TGCAGTGCTAGATACGGGACCGAGGCCTACAATGAGCAGTTCTTC; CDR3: CSARYGTEAYNEQFF
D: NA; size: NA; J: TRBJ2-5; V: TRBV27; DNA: TGTGCCAGCGGCGGGGAGCACCAAGAGACCCAGTACTTC; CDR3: CASGGEHQETQYF
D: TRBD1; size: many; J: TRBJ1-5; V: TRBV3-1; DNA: TGTGCCAGCAGCCGAGACAGGGTTCAGCCCCAGCATTTT; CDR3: CASSRDRVQPQHF
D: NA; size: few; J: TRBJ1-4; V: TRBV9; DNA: TGTGCCAGCAGCGTAGATGGTGGGCAGGTTAATGAAAAACTGTTTTTT; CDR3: CASSVDGGQVNEKLFF
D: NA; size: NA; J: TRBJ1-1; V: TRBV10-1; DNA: TGCGCCAGCAGTGGGGATCCCGAACGGGGCACTGAAGCTTTCTTT; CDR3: CASSGDPERGTEAFF